A single sample is the source of the 30 T cell receptor beta chains below, sequenced in a study of T cells in Graves' hyperthyroidism and ophthalmopathy. Amplification targeted TCR beta CDR3 regions from RNA transcripts. HTBI primers were the set used in a first-round RT-PCR of the TCR CDR3. TCRdb processed the multiplex PCR reads anew with MiXCR; each CDR3 protein has one entry. The data show under 650,000 distinct CDR3 sequences, about 16% seen once. Source material: blood. The receptors originated from a woman aged 25 to 39 with Graves' hyperthyroidism.

This clonotype was seen many times. J is TRBJ2-1 and V is TRBV18, with TRBD2 identical over 12 bases. CDR1 and CDR2 (germline): KGHSH, LQKENI. This CDR3 is built from 15 residues. J gave up 5 bases and V 1 base, and 0 bases lay outside the gene matches. The CDR3 reads CASSPRLAGDNEQFF. CDR3 sequence (DNA): TGTGCCAGCTCACCACGACTAGCGGGAGACAATGAGCAGTTCTTC. The variable domain in full, with the rest retrieved from reference TRBV18 and TRBJ2-1, is NAGVMQNPRHLVRRRGQEARLRCSPMKGHSHVYWYRQLPEEGLKFMVYLQKENIIDESGMPKERFSAEFPKEGPSILRIQQVVRGDSAAYFCASSPRLAGDNEQFFGPGTRLTVL.

This clonotype occurred many times. The chain employs TRBV6-1 and TRBJ2-7, with 10 bases aligning to TRBD2. The CDR3 loop spans 14 amino acids. V lost 6 bases, J lost 0 bases, and 2 bases stayed unmatched. Germline assignment: CDR1 MNHNS and CDR2 SASEGT. CDR3 loop: CASRGLAASYEQYF. CDR3 sequence (DNA): TGTGCCAGCAGAGGACTAGCGGCCTCCTACGAGCAGTACTTC.

This clonotype showed up many times. The chain is built from TRBV28 and TRBJ1-3; D unclear. CDR3 length: 15 residues. Germline values: CDR1 MDHEN, CDR2 SYDVKM. Between the trimmed V and J ends, which lost 2 bases and 0 bases, there was a span of 8 bases. The CDR3 spells CASSLRPTSGNTIYF. CDR3 nucleotide sequence: TGTGCCAGCAGTTTAAGGCCGACCTCTGGAAACACCATATATTTT.

The table lists this clonotype with many counts. The chain links TRBV20-1 to TRBJ2-5; the D gene is possibly TRBD1 (5 bases). The CDR3 has 16 amino acids. Trimming removed 1 base at V and 3 bases at J, with 18 bases between. CDR1 is DFQATT and CDR2 is SNEGSKA in the germline V gene (reference sequence). The chain's CDR3 is CSARVLRQGREETQYF. The DNA of the CDR3 is TGCAGTGCTAGAGTCCTCCGCCAGGGCAGGGAAGAGACCCAGTACTTC.

This chain uses TRBV28 with TRBJ1-5; D is uncertain. V lost 8 bases, J lost 7 bases, and 9 bases lay in between. CDR1 and CDR2 from the germline V gene are MDHEN and SYDVKM. CDR3 length: 11 amino acids. Here the CDR3 DNA reads TGTGCCAGCGGTTATAGGCAGCCCCAGCATTTT. It codes for CASGYRQPQHF. Variable domain in full (rest from reference TRBV28 and TRBJ1-5): DVKVTQSSRYLVKRTGEKVFLECVQDMDHENMFWYRQDPGLGLRLIYFSYDVKMKEKGDIPEGYSVSREKKERFSLILESASTNQTSMYLCASGYRQPQHFGDGTRLSIL.

This clonotype has a handful of counts. V is TRBV10-3 and J is TRBJ2-7; 8 nucleotides match TRBD2. The CDR3 has 15 residues. Germline CDR1 and CDR2: ENHRY and SYGVKD. V was clipped by 0 bases and J by 2 bases; unmatched bases: 3. In nucleotides, the CDR3 is TGTGCCATCAGTGAGTCAAGCGGGAGTGCCTACGAGCAGTACTTC. As protein: CAISESSGSAYEQYF.

In this sample, this clonotype turned up a few times. This chain connects TRBV4-1 to TRBJ2-1; D possibly uses TRBD1 or TRBD2 (5 bases each). Trimming cost V 0 bases and J 2 bases, with 11 bases left between them. CDR3 length: 16 amino acids. Germline V CDR1 and CDR2: MGHRA, YSYEKL. DNA of the CDR3: TGCGCCAGCAGCCAAGAGGGGCGGGCTGCCTACAATGAGCAGTTCTTC. This encodes CASSQEGRAAYNEQFF.

The chain is built from TRBV6-2 or TRBV6-3 and TRBJ1-5; TRBD1 matches 9 bases. The CDR3 extends over 20 amino acids. Germline CDR1 is MNHEY and CDR2 is SVGEGT. J was trimmed by 5 bases and V by 2 bases; bases with no gene match: 19. The CDR3 region is CASSYEGIRRRGQGYQPQHF. The CDR3 coding sequence is TGTGCCAGCAGTTACGAGGGGATTCGGCGTCGGGGACAGGGCTATCAGCCCCAGCATTTT.

This clonotype has only a few counts. The chain combines TRBV3-1 with TRBJ2-2, with D possibly being TRBD1 (5 bases). Germline CDR1 LGHDT, CDR2 YNNKEL (reference sequence). CDR3 size: 20 residues. The V end lost 5 bases, the J end lost 0 bases, and 25 bases lay between the germline ends. The CDR3 loop is CASSTTIHYEPGTNTGELFF. Here the CDR3 DNA reads TGTGCCAGCAGCACCACTATCCACTATGAACCAGGGACGAACACCGGGGAGCTGTTTTTT.

This clonotype was seen more than once but under ten times. The genes are TRBV6-1 and TRBJ1-1, with a weak D call TRBD1 (5 bases). The germline V gene has CDR1 MNHNS and CDR2 SASEGT. V was cut by 7 bases and J by 3 bases, with 12 bases left in between. CDR3 size: 13 residues. The CDR3 reads CASNRGGDTEAFF. The CDR3 DNA reads as TGTGCCAGCAATAGGGGTGGGGACACTGAAGCTTTCTTT.

This clonotype was detected ten times or more. The chain has TRBV29-1 and TRBJ2-5; D is perhaps TRBD2 (5 bases). V lost 4 bases, J lost 5 bases, and 11 bases lay in between. CDR1 and CDR2 from the germline V gene are SQVTM and ANQGSEA. The CDR3 consists of 12 residues. The CDR3 nucleotides read TGCAGCGTTGGGCCCGGCGGGGAGACCCAGTACTTC. Amino acids: CSVGPGGETQYF.

In this sample, this clonotype turned up many times. The J gene is TRBJ2-3, the V gene TRBV28; 7 bases agree with TRBD1. The CDR3 loop spans 14 amino acids. Germline trimming cut 4 bases from V and 1 base from J; bases unmatched to any gene: 2. Germline-derived CDR1 and CDR2 are MDHEN and SYDVKM. CDR3 residues: CASSWDSRTDTQYF. For the CDR3, the DNA is TGTGCCAGCAGTTGGGACAGCCGCACAGATACGCAGTATTTT.

This clonotype appeared many times. The chain has TRBV20-1 and TRBJ1-1, with D uncertain. Germline CDR1 is DFQATT and CDR2 is SNEGSKA (reference sequence). There are 17 residues in the CDR3. V lost 3 bases and J 4 bases, leaving 24 bases between the germline ends. The CDR3 protein is CSASEGIVRNPATEAFF. In DNA form, the CDR3 reads TGCAGTGCTAGCGAAGGTATAGTCCGGAATCCGGCCACTGAAGCTTTCTTT.

The chain links TRBV6-1 to TRBJ2-1; tentative D call: TRBD2 (6 bases). Trimming pared 5 bases from V and 3 bases from J, leaving 17 bases between. There are 16 residues in the CDR3. CDR1 and CDR2 (germline): MNHNS, SASEGT. The CDR3 here is CASSYSLGGDYNEQFF. CDR3 coding DNA: TGTGCCAGCAGTTATAGCTTGGGGGGAGACTACAATGAGCAGTTCTTC.

The chain combines TRBV27 with TRBJ2-2; tentatively, D is TRBD1 (6 bases). V shed 3 bases and J shed 3 bases, with 17 bases lying between them. Germline V gene data show CDR1 as MNHEY and CDR2 as SMNVEV (reference sequence). This CDR3 contains 17 residues. The CDR3 spells CASSLLQGNPYTGELFF. The CDR3 DNA is TGTGCCAGCAGTTTGTTGCAGGGGAATCCGTACACCGGGGAGCTGTTTTTT.

The rearrangement links TRBV10-2 to TRBJ1-4; perhaps TRBD1 as D (5 bases). The CDR3 is made up of 13 amino acids. The germline gives CDR1 WSHSY, CDR2 SAAADI. Trimming stripped 2 bases from V and 10 bases from J, with 11 bases between. CDR3 region: CASSETGAGKLFF. CDR3 nucleotides: TGCGCCAGCAGTGAGACAGGTGCAGGAAAACTGTTTTTT.

This clonotype appeared many times. This sequence joins TRBV7-2 and TRBJ1-1; perhaps TRBD1 as D (5 bases). The length of the CDR3 is 15 residues. Trimming left V 5 bases short and J 3 bases short, with 16 bases between. Germline loops: CDR1 SGHTA, CDR2 FQGNSA. Written as DNA, the CDR3 is TGTGCCAGCAGCGCGACAGCAGCGGCGTACACTGAAGCTTTCTTT. Protein sequence: CASSATAAAYTEAFF. Combining the CDR3 with reference TRBV7-2 and TRBJ1-1 gives the whole variable domain GAGVSQSPSNKVTEKGKDVELRCDPISGHTALYWYRQSLGQGLEFLIYFQGNSAPDKSGLPSDRFSAERTGGSVSTLTIQRTQQEDSAVYLCASSATAAAYTEAFFGQGTRLTVV.

This clonotype was observed many times. The chain has TRBV6-2 or TRBV6-3 and TRBJ2-5; TRBD2 is a possible D gene (6 bases). Germline V gene data show CDR1 as MNHEY and CDR2 as SVGEGT. The CDR3 sequence is 16 residues long. V gave up 2 bases and J gave up 2 bases, with 15 bases separating them. CDR3 loop: CASSYMTRSSQETQYF. CDR3 DNA sequence: TGTGCCAGCAGTTACATGACTAGATCTTCTCAAGAGACCCAGTACTTC.

This clonotype was seen at least ten times. This chain's CDR3 is CASSERSGVNSPLHF. In DNA form, the CDR3 reads TGTGCCAGCAGTGAACGGTCCGGGGTTAATTCACCCCTCCACTTT. The genes are TRBV2 and TRBJ1-6, with D hard to call. The CDR3 contains 15 residues. Trimming stripped 2 bases from V and 6 bases from J, with 11 bases between. Germline CDR1 SNHLY, CDR2 FYNNEI.

This clonotype appeared many times. This chain uses TRBV11-2 with TRBJ1-3; tentative D call: TRBD1 (6 bases). Germline CDR1 reads SGHAT; CDR2 reads FQNNGV. V was shortened by 6 bases and J by 3 bases, with 12 bases between the two germline ends. The CDR3 loop spans 14 amino acids. The CDR3 sequence: CASSKRQVGNTIYF. CDR3 coding DNA: TGTGCCAGCAGTAAAAGACAGGTTGGAAACACCATATATTTT.

This clonotype was seen ten or more times. The V call is TRBV20-1, the J call TRBJ2-1; D is uncertain. The germline CDR1 and CDR2 sequences are DFQATT and SNEGSKA (reference sequence). Trimming pared 3 bases from V and 7 bases from J, leaving 7 bases between. The CDR3 totals 11 residues. The CDR3 bases are TGCAGTGCTAGTTTGGTAAATGAGCAGTTCTTC. Protein product: CSASLVNEQFF.

This clonotype was picked up many times. J is TRBJ2-3 and V is TRBV3-1; 12 bases are a match to TRBD2. The germline V gene encodes CDR1 LGHDT and CDR2 YNNKEL (reference sequence). V shed 3 bases, J shed 2 bases, and the junction held 6 bases outside the gene matches. The length of the CDR3 is 17 residues. As DNA, the CDR3 is TGTGCCAGCAGCCACGAGGGACTAGCGGGTTACACAGATACGCAGTATTTT. It translates to CASSHEGLAGYTDTQYF.

This clonotype was picked up a small number of times. The chain has TRBV10-2 and TRBJ2-3; 14 nucleotides agree with TRBD2. CDR3 length: 15 residues. Germline CDR1 WSHSY, CDR2 SAAADI. V shed 0 bases, J shed 10 bases, and the junction held 3 bases outside the gene matches. The chain's CDR3 is CASSESGLAGEPQYF. In DNA form, the CDR3 reads TGCGCCAGCAGTGAGTCGGGACTAGCGGGAGAGCCGCAGTATTTT.

This clonotype appeared many times. V and J are TRBV27 and TRBJ2-2; D gene uncertain. Germline V gene lookup returns CDR1 MNHEY and CDR2 SMNVEV (reference sequence). The CDR3 length is 17 residues. V lost 1 base to trimming and J lost 0 bases, with 12 bases between them. DNA for the CDR3: TGTGCCAGCAGTTTATATGGCGGCTACGCGAACACCGGGGAGCTGTTTTTT. Translating it yields CASSLYGGYANTGELFF.

In this sample, this clonotype turned up many times. The chain is built from TRBV28 and TRBJ1-4; D perhaps matches TRBD1 (5 bases). V was pared by 10 bases and J by 6 bases, with 18 bases between. CDR3 size: 14 residues. Germline loops: CDR1 MDHEN, CDR2 SYDVKM. The CDR3 is CAIMGQGGDEKLFF. In DNA, the CDR3 is TGTGCCATCATGGGTCAGGGAGGAGATGAAAAACTGTTTTTT.

The genes are TRBV7-9 and TRBJ1-6, with D unresolved. Trimming left V 5 bases short and J 8 bases short, with 7 bases between. This CDR3 region has 12 residues. CDR1 is SEHNR and CDR2 is FQNEAQ in the germline V gene (reference sequence). The CDR3 is CASSHEDSPLHF. Here the CDR3 DNA reads TGTGCCAGCAGCCACGAGGATTCACCCCTCCACTTT.

This clonotype showed up just a few times. The CDR3 does not end in the conserved phenylalanine or tryptophan, so this is likely a read error. The chain joins TRBV4-1 to TRBJ2-7; weak D call: TRBD2 (5 bases). CDR3 length: 15 amino acids. Germline V gene lookup returns CDR1 MGHRA and CDR2 YSYEKL. V shed 0 bases and J shed 1 base, with 10 bases lying between them. CDR3 sequence reads: CASSQEWRSSYEQYL. Written as DNA, the CDR3 is TGCGCCAGCAGCCAAGAGTGGAGGAGTTCCTACGAGCAGTACCTC.

At least ten counts were recorded for this clonotype. The gene calls are TRBV30 and TRBJ2-3, with D possibly matching TRBD1 (5 bases). CDR1 GTSNPN and CDR2 SVGIG come from the germline V gene (reference sequence). The V and J ends lost 1 base and 2 bases respectively, with 10 bases between them. The CDR3 has 14 residues. CDR3 DNA: TGTGCCTGGAGTGGGGGCACGGTCACAGATACGCAGTATTTT. Its protein is CAWSGGTVTDTQYF.

This clonotype was seen many times. The chain is built from TRBV20-1 and TRBJ1-1; TRBD1 matches at 8 bases. The J segment lost 11 bases and the V segment lost 5 bases, leaving 13 bases of the junction unmatched. The CDR3 is made up of 13 amino acids. Germline CDR1 is DFQATT and CDR2 is SNEGSKA (reference sequence). The CDR3 protein is CSASPDREDTAFF. CDR3 nucleotides: TGCAGTGCTTCCCCGGACAGGGAGGATACGGCTTTCTTT.

The V call is TRBV6-1, the J call TRBJ2-7; D may correspond to TRBD1 or TRBD2 (5 bases each). Trimming left V 5 bases short and J 6 bases short, with 11 bases between. In germline, CDR1 is MNHNS, CDR2 SASEGT. The CDR3 spans 12 residues. The CDR3 DNA follows: TGTGCCAGCAGTCCCCTTGGGGGCGAGCAGTACTTC. This sequence encodes CASSPLGGEQYF.